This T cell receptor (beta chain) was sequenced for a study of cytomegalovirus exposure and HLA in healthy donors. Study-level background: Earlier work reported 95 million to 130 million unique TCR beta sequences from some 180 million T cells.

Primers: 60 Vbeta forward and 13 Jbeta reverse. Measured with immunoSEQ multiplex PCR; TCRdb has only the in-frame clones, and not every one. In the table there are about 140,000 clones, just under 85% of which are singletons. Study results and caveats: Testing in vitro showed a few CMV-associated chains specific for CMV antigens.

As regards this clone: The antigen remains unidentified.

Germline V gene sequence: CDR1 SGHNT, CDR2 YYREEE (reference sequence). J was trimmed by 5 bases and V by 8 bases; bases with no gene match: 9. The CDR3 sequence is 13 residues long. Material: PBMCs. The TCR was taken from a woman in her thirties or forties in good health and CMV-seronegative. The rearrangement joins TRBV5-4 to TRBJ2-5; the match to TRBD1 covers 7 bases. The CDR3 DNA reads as TGTGCCAGTACCGAACAGGGGCGGGAGACCCAGTACTTC. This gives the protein CASTEQGRETQYF.